One and the same sample provided the 18 T cell receptor beta chains below, sequenced in a study of human T cells and chemical hapten exposure. Time point given: pre-sensitization, week 0. The treatment denotes: therapeutic diphenylcyclopropenone sensitization with weekly scalp DPC. MiXCR, applied by TCRdb to the RACE reads, yields one record per CDR3 protein. The sample has around 60,000 distinct CDR3 sequences; around 7% are singletons. Sequences were derived from whole blood, sampled in connection with sensitization to the hapten diphenylcyclopropenone (DPC). These receptors came from a woman in her 30s with alopecia areata. Some clones in this sample may be carry-over from other donors' samples.

This clonotype has a handful of counts. The rearrangement uses TRBV6-6 and TRBJ2-4, with TRBD1 identical over 10 bases. V dropped 6 bases and J dropped 2; count of bases not matched to a gene: 4. This CDR3 comprises 15 residues. Germline V gene lookup returns CDR1 MNHNY and CDR2 SVGAGI (reference sequence). The CDR3 reads CASSRDRGTKNIQYF. Written as DNA, the CDR3 is TGTGCCAGCAGCCGGGACAGGGGAACCAAAAACATTCAGTACTTC.

This clonotype turned up a few times. CDR3: CASSSNSGTMNTEAFF. The CDR3 DNA reads as TGTGCCAGCTCGTCGAACTCCGGGACAATGAACACTGAAGCTTTCTTT. The chain carries TRBV18 and TRBJ1-1; D is perhaps TRBD1 (6 bases). Trimming took 6 bases from V and 0 from J, leaving 17 bases between them. Per germline, CDR1 KGHSH and CDR2 LQKENI. CDR3 length: 16 amino acids.

V is TRBV29-1 and J is TRBJ1-2; no definite D call. This CDR3 has 12 amino acids. Germline V gives CDR1 SQVTM, CDR2 ANQGSEA. Trimming cost V 4 bases and J 11 bases, with 17 bases left between them. This CDR3 is CSVGLRSDYYTF. Written as DNA, the CDR3 is TGCAGCGTTGGTCTCAGATCGGATTATTACACCTTC.

This clonotype occurred many times. The chain combines TRBV20-1 with TRBJ2-7; D perhaps matches TRBD2 (5 bases). V was trimmed by 4 bases and J by 3 bases, leaving 19 bases between them. Germline assignment: CDR1 DFQATT and CDR2 SNEGSKA (reference sequence). The CDR3 loop spans 15 amino acids. CDR3: CSATPLVPLVYEQYF. CDR3 sequence (DNA): TGCAGTGCTACCCCACTAGTTCCGCTAGTCTACGAGCAGTACTTC.

This clonotype was recorded many times. This sequence joins TRBV6-5 and TRBJ2-3; D remains ambiguous. Germline-derived CDR1 and CDR2 are MNHEY and SVGAGI. This CDR3 contains 14 residues. Trimming stripped 4 bases from V and 1 base from J, with 9 bases between. The CDR3 spells CASSSLGRTDTQYF. The CDR3 DNA reads TGTGCCAGCAGTTCCTTGGGCCGCACAGATACGCAGTATTTT.

This clonotype was seen repeatedly, ten times or more. The chain links TRBV28 to TRBJ1-5; possible D gene TRBD1, 6 bases. CDR1 and CDR2 from the germline V gene are MDHEN and SYDVKM. The CDR3 extends over 16 amino acids. Trimming cost V 2 bases and J 4 bases, with 15 bases left between them. CDR3 protein: CASSLGLQGENQPQHF. For the CDR3, the DNA is TGTGCCAGCAGTTTAGGGCTACAGGGAGAGAATCAGCCCCAGCATTTT.

This clonotype was detected ten times or more. The chain is built from TRBV7-9 and TRBJ1-1; tentatively, D is TRBD1 (6 bases). The germline V and J ends were trimmed by 3 bases and 4 bases, with 12 bases remaining between them. Germline CDR1 is SEHNR and CDR2 is FQNEAQ (reference sequence). This CDR3 has 14 residues. The CDR3 DNA follows: TGTGCCAGCAGCTTTAGCACAGGGAGCACTGAAGCTTTCTTT. Translation: CASSFSTGSTEAFF.

This clonotype was observed at least ten times. Here the CDR3 reads CSARGTSGGADTQYF. Here the CDR3 DNA reads TGCAGTGCTAGAGGAACTAGCGGGGGGGCAGATACGCAGTATTTT. V usage is TRBV20-1 and J usage is TRBJ2-3; 13 bases line up with TRBD2. CDR3 length equals 15 residues. Trimming removed 1 base from V and 4 bases from J; junction bases left unmatched: 2. Germline V gene data show CDR1 as DFQATT and CDR2 as SNEGSKA (reference sequence).

In its sample, this clonotype was seen many times. The V call is TRBV7-7, the J call TRBJ2-3; no clear D. Germline loops: CDR1 SSHAT, CDR2 FNYEAQ (reference sequence). Trimming took 3 bases from V and 0 from J, leaving 7 bases between them. CDR3 length: 14 amino acids. CDR3 residues: CASSFGHSTDTQYF. The CDR3 DNA reads as TGTGCCAGCAGCTTCGGGCATAGCACAGATACGCAGTATTTT.

This clonotype was seen repeatedly, ten times or more. The chain employs TRBV2 and TRBJ2-6, with 7 bases lining up with TRBD1. The CDR3 loop spans 15 amino acids. V lost 9 bases, J lost 0 bases, and 5 bases stayed unmatched. Per germline, CDR1 SNHLY and CDR2 FYNNEI. The CDR3 region has the DNA TGTGCCAGGGGACAGTTACACTCTGGGGCCAACGTCCTGACTTTC. It encodes CARGQLHSGANVLTF.

V usage is TRBV6-2 or TRBV6-3 and J usage is TRBJ2-3; D possibly corresponds to TRBD1 (6 bases). The CDR3 spans 16 residues. Germline CDR1 and CDR2: MNHEY and SVGEGT. V was shortened by 2 bases and J by 3 bases, with 15 bases between the two germline ends. The chain's CDR3 is CASSYPGQGSTDTQYF. CDR3 in DNA: TGTGCCAGCAGTTACCCGGGACAAGGGAGTACAGATACGCAGTATTTT.

About this clonotype: It may be a read error: a sequence one base away is much more abundant. The V gene is TRBV7-2, the J gene TRBJ2-1; a possible D gene is TRBD2 (6 bases). The germline CDR1 and CDR2 sequences are SGHTA and FQGNSA. CDR3 length: 15 amino acids. CDR3 amino acids: CASSLEGISYNKQFF. The CDR3 region has the DNA TGTGCCAGCAGCTTGGAGGGGATCTCCTACAATAAGCAGTTCTTC.

In this sample, this clonotype turned up many times. The chain combines TRBV2 with TRBJ1-6, with a tentative D call TRBD1 (6 bases). V lost 7 bases and J 7 bases, leaving 11 bases between the germline ends. The CDR3 totals 13 residues. Germline V gene lookup returns CDR1 SNHLY and CDR2 FYNNEI. The CDR3, as DNA: TGTGCCAGCATTGACAGGTTCAATTCACCCCTCCACTTT. Translated: CASIDRFNSPLHF. The whole variable domain, remainder taken from reference TRBV2 and TRBJ1-6, is EPEVTQTPSHQVTQMGQEVILRCVPISNHLYFYWYRQILGQKVEFLVSFYNNEISEKSEIFDDQFSVERPDGSNFTLKIRSTKLEDSAMYFCASIDRFNSPLHFGNGTRLTVT.

This clonotype was detected ten times or more. The chain couples TRBV29-1 to TRBJ1-5, with D perhaps matching TRBD1 (5 bases). The V end was cut by 5 bases, the J end by 3 bases, with 8 bases between. The CDR3 is made up of 12 amino acids. Germline assignment: CDR1 SQVTM and CDR2 ANQGSEA. This CDR3 is CSVSGVNQPQHF. The CDR3, as DNA: TGCAGCGTTTCGGGGGTCAATCAGCCCCAGCATTTT.

V usage is TRBV10-3 and J usage is TRBJ1-5; perhaps TRBD1 as D (5 bases). Looked up from germline, CDR1 is ENHRY and CDR2 is SYGVKD. The CDR3 is 16 amino acids. The V gene lost 3 bases and the J gene lost 2 bases, with 14 bases spanning the gap. CDR3 nucleotide sequence: TGTGCCATCAGTGATTCGTCCCCGGGGGGCAATCAGCCCCAGCATTTT. This translates into CAISDSSPGGNQPQHF.

This clonotype showed up many times. The rearrangement links TRBV29-1 to TRBJ1-1; 9 bases line up with TRBD1. Per germline, CDR1 SQVTM and CDR2 ANQGSEA. Trimming removed 8 bases from V and 1 base from J; junction bases left unmatched: 17. The CDR3 runs 17 residues. The CDR3 DNA sequence: TGCAGCCCCGACCCGGGACAGGGTGTCCCGGGGAACACTGAAGCTTTCTTT. It encodes CSPDPGQGVPGNTEAFF.

This clonotype was counted many times. The chain's CDR3 is CASSPPNADTQYF. For the CDR3, the DNA is TGTGCCAGCAGCCCTCCAAATGCAGATACGCAGTATTTT. V and J are TRBV7-2 and TRBJ2-3; no clear D gene. The CDR3 runs to 13 residues. CDR1 and CDR2 (germline): SGHTA, FQGNSA. V lost 5 bases and J lost 4, with 10 bases in between.

CDR3 sequence: CASSLDSTREKLFF. Written as DNA, the CDR3 is TGTGCCAGCAGCTTGGACAGTACCCGTGAAAAACTGTTTTTT. V and J are TRBV7-2 and TRBJ1-4; D perhaps matches TRBD1 (6 bases). V was clipped by 3 bases and J by 7 bases, with 12 bases between them. CDR3 length: 14 amino acids. Germline CDR1 is SGHTA and CDR2 is FQGNSA.